A selection of T cell receptor beta chains follows, all from one sample in a study of vaccination effects on CD4 cells after COVID-19. Assay: immunoSEQ multiplex PCR; the TCRdb copy retains only in-frame clones and omits some. The data show roughly 60,000 clones, roughly 70% seen once. For these TCRs, the target antigens are not known. The source was CD4+ T cells from PBMCs cultured with SARS-CoV-2 spike peptides, collected before COVID-19 vaccination. The receptors were gathered from a human donor who received a COVID-19 vaccine. Each CDR3 is given with its conserved first and last residue. A row's size may be missing; if present it is once, few, many or a size class.

clone_size,cdr3_length,v_call,cdr3_aa
NA,15,TRBV28,CASRGDDRGLYEQYF
NA,13,TRBV12-3/TRBV12-4,CASSFGTPSPQHF
NA,15,TRBV3-1/TRBV3-2,CASSPSALSGNTIYF
few,17,TRBV3-1/TRBV3-2,CASSRRRAQLSGNTIYF
NA,15,TRBV28,CASSMGQGRAGELFF
few,15,TRBV10-3,CAIRELGNSHTEAFF
NA,15,TRBV21-1,CASSRARTGNYGYTF
NA,16,TRBV7-9,CASSSNPRHANEKLFF
NA,16,TRBV5-5,CASSLVTGQGNEKLFF
NA,18,TRBV4-3,CASSQEWGQGHGRYGYTF
few,14,TRBV30,CAWTTGLRNTEAFF
NA,15,TRBV4-1,CASSSRLDSSYEQYF
NA,15,TRBV4-2,CASSQEGTMNTEAFF
NA,14,TRBV30,CAWNDRRATDTQYF
NA,13,TRBV4-2,CASSQDPGEEAFF
few,13,TRBV28,CASDRVKGQPQHF
NA,19,TRBV21-1,CASSKKSPGQGFISYEQYF
NA,18,TRBV29-1,CSVGGDRGRNLLKDEQFF
NA,16,TRBV15,CATSRDTLAGTNEQFF
NA,14,TRBV2,CASMNPGPNTEAFF
NA,11,TRBV6-5,CASSYRGEQFF
few,11,TRBV12-3/TRBV12-4,CASSSPYGYTF
NA,15,TRBV5-1,CASSPDPGGEQPQHF
NA,13,TRBV6-1,CASSESVTYEQYF
NA,13,TRBV30,CAYGLAGQNEQFF
few,15,TRBV5-3,CARSPRGSSYNEQFF
NA,18,TRBV6-2/TRBV6-3,CASSYFGTGKSWDYEQYF
NA,12,TRBV10-3,CAISEGNSPLHF
once,13,TRBV24-1,CATSTGDPDTQYF
NA,14,TRBV6-5,CASSSQGGRSPLHF
NA,12,TRBV11-2,CASSSYQETQYF
few,13,TRBV4-3,CASSQVPMWEQFF
NA,15,TRBV7-2,CASSLAGGPRNEQFF
NA,14,TRBV11-3,CASNLPRDNYGYTF
NA,15,TRBV5-1,CASSFDGQGGTEAFF
NA,12,TRBV28,CATIFSYNEQFF
NA,14,TRBV5-1,CASSGQGGSYEQYF
few,16,TRBV3-1/TRBV3-2,CASSQDWRTGRDGYTF
NA,14,TRBV13,CASSLSHFTYEQYF
NA,16,TRBV11-2,CASSLGLAGATDTQYF
NA,17,TRBV19,CASTSLTSGRGTGELFF
NA,14,TRBV29-1,CSVVGGTSTDTQYF
NA,14,TRBV3-1/TRBV3-2,CASSQAGILNEQFF